This entry is about one T cell receptor (beta chain). Antigen: not known. Profiling relied on immunoSEQ multiplex PCR, and the TCRdb table lists in-frame clones only, not all of them. Among about 11,000 clones, 75% were seen once, and the ten largest hold approximately 2.9%. Allogeneic regulatory or mature dendritic cells were co-cultured for 5 days with CFSE-labeled sorted T cells at 1:10. This entry belongs to a study of regulatory dendritic cells for organ transplantation. Study-level points and caveats: The authors noted considerable between-person heterogeneity in alloreactive memory CD8+ cells. Memory CD8+ clonal expansion seemed more limited with regulatory than mature dendritic cells. Memory T cells were less diverse than naive, with memory CD8+ most oligoclonal.

This CDR3 spans 14 amino acids. Per the germline V gene, CDR1 is LNHDA and CDR2 is SQIVND (reference sequence). V was cut by 4 bases and J by 3 bases, with 12 bases left in between. The receptor was isolated from a human donor in good health. V usage is TRBV19 and J usage is TRBJ1-1; D is undetermined. Sample: memory CD4+ T cells from blood cultured with regulatory dendritic cells. As for subset: CD45RO+ memory T cells. The CDR3 DNA is TGTGCCAGTAGTACCGCGGGTAGGGACACTGAAGCTTTCTTT. Its translation is CASSTAGRDTEAFF.